The rows below give T cell receptor beta chains drawn from one sample of a study of cytomegalovirus exposure and HLA in healthy donors. TCRdb's copy holds only in-frame clones and misses some; the assay was immunoSEQ multiplex PCR. The repertoire has 250,000 to 350,000 clones, approximately 80% of them found once; the top ten carry less than 0.4%. The sample comprised PBMCs. Receptors were obtained from a girl between 2 and 10 years old in good health and CMV-seronegative. CDR3s include the opening cysteine and the closing phenylalanine or tryptophan. A D gene is named only where the DNA matches it firmly. Clone size appears in some rows only: once, few, many, or a class for an expanded clone.

V gene,J gene,clone size,D gene,CDR3 protein,CDR3 DNA
TRBV6-5,TRBJ1-1,NA,NA,CASSLRADGTEAFF,TGTGCCAGCAGTTTGAGGGCCGACGGAACTGAAGCTTTCTTT
TRBV5-1,TRBJ1-1,NA,TRBD1,CASRAGTENTEAFF,TGCGCCAGCAGAGCCGGGACAGAGAACACTGAAGCTTTCTTT
TRBV7-9,TRBJ2-5,NA,NA,CASSSSGYRETQYF,TGTGCCAGCAGCTCGTCAGGGTATAGGGAGACCCAGTACTTC
TRBV23-1,TRBJ2-3,once,TRBD1,CASSQSNSGQGPTDTQYF,TGCGCCAGCAGTCAATCAAATTCGGGACAGGGCCCCACAGATACGCAGTATTTT
TRBV9,TRBJ2-7,NA,NA,CASSPWERLDEQYF,TGTGCCAGCAGCCCCTGGGAGCGACTTGACGAGCAGTACTTC
TRBV15,TRBJ2-6,NA,TRBD1,CATSRDWNRGLGGANVLTF,TGTGCCACCAGCAGAGATTGGAACAGGGGGCTAGGAGGGGCCAACGTCCTGACTTTC
TRBV5-1,TRBJ2-7,once,NA,CASSLLPGNPYEQYF,TGCGCCAGCAGCTTGTTGCCAGGGAATCCCTACGAGCAGTACTTC
TRBV5-4,TRBJ1-1,NA,TRBD1,CASSLGGDRGAGRNTEAFF,TGTGCCAGCAGCTTGGGAGGGGACAGGGGGGCGGGACGGAACACTGAAGCTTTCTTT
TRBV27,TRBJ2-1,NA,TRBD2,CASSFSLAGGEQFF,TGTGCCAGCAGTTTCTCCCTAGCGGGAGGAGAGCAGTTCTTC
TRBV6-5,TRBJ1-1,NA,NA,CASSYVGPNTEAFF,TGTGCCAGCAGTTACGTCGGTCCGAACACTGAAGCTTTCTTT
TRBV7-9,TRBJ2-1,NA,TRBD1,CASSSGGKVYNEQFF,TGTGCCAGCAGCTCAGGGGGTAAAGTCTACAATGAGCAGTTCTTC
TRBV2,TRBJ1-5,NA,NA,CASRLGRVGQPQHF,TGTGCCAGCAGGCTAGGGCGGGTGGGTCAGCCCCAGCATTTT
TRBV7-6,TRBJ2-3,NA,TRBD2,CASSLRKGLAAVSTDTQYF,TGTGCCAGCAGCTTACGAAAAGGACTAGCGGCGGTTAGCACAGATACGCAGTATTTT
TRBV19,TRBJ1-4,once,TRBD1,CASSRTGQGARREKLFF,TGTGCCAGTAGTAGGACGGGACAGGGGGCGCGGAGGGAAAAACTGTTTTTT
TRBV6-5,TRBJ2-1,NA,TRBD1,CASSFGQGRYNEQFF,TGTGCCAGCAGTTTTGGACAGGGCCGGTACAATGAGCAGTTCTTC
TRBV4-1,TRBJ1-4,NA,NA,CASSQEGQGNEKLFF,TGCGCCAGCAGCCAAGAAGGCCAGGGAAACGAAAAACTGTTTTTT
TRBV6-4,TRBJ1-6,few,NA,CASSIGARSPLHF,TGTGCCAGCAGTATAGGGGCGCGTTCACCCCTCCACTTT
TRBV19,TRBJ2-7,NA,NA,CASKKRQDAYEQYF,TGTGCCAGTAAAAAGAGGCAAGATGCCTACGAGCAGTACTTC
TRBV7-9,TRBJ1-1,NA,NA,CASSFSYGNTEAFF,TGTGCCAGCAGCTTCTCGTACGGGAACACTGAAGCTTTCTTT
TRBV5-1,TRBJ2-3,NA,TRBD2,CASRTGGQGPDTQYF,TGCGCCAGCAGAACGGGGGGGCAGGGGCCAGATACGCAGTATTTT
TRBV6-5,TRBJ2-2,NA,TRBD1,CASSSFRGRNTGELFF,TGTGCCAGCAGTTCCTTCAGGGGGCGGAACACCGGGGAGCTGTTTTTT
TRBV13,TRBJ1-2,few,NA,CASSRDRYNYGYTF,TGTGCCAGCAGCCGAGACAGGTATAACTATGGCTACACCTTC
TRBV23-1,TRBJ2-7,NA,NA,CASSQVDWGLYEQYF,TGCGCCAGCAGTCAAGTAGACTGGGGACTCTACGAGCAGTACTTC
TRBV19,TRBJ2-3,once,NA,CASSIVPSGRTDTQYF,TGTGCCAGTAGTATAGTTCCCAGCGGGCGGACGGATACGCAGTATTTT
TRBV4-1,TRBJ1-5,few,NA,CASSPREGINQPQHF,TGCGCCAGCAGCCCTCGGGAGGGAATAAATCAGCCCCAGCATTTT
TRBV27,TRBJ2-2,NA,NA,CASADLVGGELFF,TGTGCCAGCGCCGACTTAGTCGGCGGGGAGCTGTTTTTT
TRBV19,TRBJ1-2,NA,NA,CASRDTNYGYTF,TGTGCCAGTAGGGACACAAACTATGGCTACACCTTC